The clone carrying this T cell receptor (beta chain) has a handful of counts. This specimen belongs to a study of blood T cell repertoires in COVID-19. As for the study in general: Donors in the United States, Italy and Spain gave samples during acute or convalescent COVID-19.

Under the authors' procedure: Estimation of nucleated cell counts relied on the amplification of reference gene primers. TCRdb keeps only in-frame clones here, not all; method: immunoSEQ multiplex PCR. V and J calls and clone size follow that table, whereas D and trimming were derived from the DNA. The data show around 47,000 clones, with around 90% seen just once and around 25% held by the top ten. V trimming: 2 bases; J trimming: 5 bases; junction bases outside the gene matches: 2. Germline values: CDR1 SEHNR, CDR2 FQNEAQ (reference sequence). The CDR3 has 14 amino acids. V is TRBV7-9 and J is TRBJ2-2; 7 bases fit TRBD1. Material: peripheral blood. The clonotype originates from a woman older than 75 in a cohort sampled during active or convalescent COVID-19. The CDR3, as DNA: TGTGCCAGCAGCTTACAGGGGGTAACCGGGGAGCTGTTTTTT. Protein product: CASSLQGVTGELFF.